Presented here are 8 T cell receptor beta chains from one specimen sequenced in a study of cytomegalovirus exposure and HLA in healthy donors (dated by TCRdb to 2017 to 2019). To prepare the library, the immunoSEQ multiplex PCR assay was applied. The multiplex PCR relied on a mix of 60 forward primers for TCR Vbeta segments and 13 reverse primers for TCR Jbeta segments. As stored in TCRdb, this immuneACCESS dataset retains in-frame rearrangements with V and J assigned. A fraction of the clones does not appear; measured against another copy, unresolved V genes explain less than half of the discrepancy, and the remainder lacks a known reason. The sample data list around 130,000 clones, and approximately 75% of these were observed just once. Together, the top ten hold 5% to 7% of the sample. The material sequenced was PBMCs. The receptor source for this set is a woman aged 40 to 50 in good health and CMV-seropositive.

The rearrangement uses TRBV7-2 and TRBJ2-5; D is perhaps TRBD1 (7 bases). Germline lookup yields CDR1 SGHTA and CDR2 FQGNSA. There are 15 residues in the CDR3. V lost 6 bases and J 2 bases, leaving 16 bases between the germline ends. The CDR3 here is CASSPQGGIQETQYF. For the CDR3, the DNA is TGTGCCAGCAGTCCCCAGGGGGGCATACAAGAGACCCAGTACTTC.

The chain links TRBV19 to TRBJ1-1, with D unresolved. The CDR3 extends over 14 amino acids. Germline CDR1 reads LNHDA; CDR2 reads SQIVND (reference sequence). V dropped 5 bases and J dropped 1 base, with 11 bases sitting between them. The CDR3 coding sequence is TGTGCCAGTAGTCCCCGGCGACAGAACACTGAAGCTTTCTTT. It codes for CASSPRRQNTEAFF.

The V and J genes are TRBV30 and TRBJ2-5; TRBD1 agrees at 9 bases. From germline, CDR1 is GTSNPN and CDR2 SVGIG (reference sequence). V shed 5 bases and J 11 bases; nucleotides not matched to a gene: 12. This CDR3 has 13 residues. DNA of the CDR3: TGTGCCTGGGGGACAGGGAAGGGAGGGGGGCAGTACTTC. Translated, it gives CAWGTGKGGGQYF.

The chain employs TRBV9 and TRBJ1-1, with D unclear. Germline loops: CDR1 SGDLS, CDR2 YYNGEE. The CDR3 extends over 16 amino acids. Trimming took 0 bases from V and 1 from J, leaving 13 bases between them. DNA of the CDR3: TGTGCCAGCAGCGTAGGATTTTTGGGAGGGAACACTGAAGCTTTCTTT. It encodes CASSVGFLGGNTEAFF.

This clone has just a few counts. Here the CDR3 reads CASIPPGRTEAFF. In DNA form, the CDR3 reads TGTGCCAGCATCCCGCCAGGGAGGACTGAAGCTTTCTTT. This sequence joins TRBV25-1 and TRBJ1-1, with a weak D call TRBD1 (5 bases). V was clipped by 7 bases and J by 5 bases, with 14 bases between them. The CDR3 sequence is 13 residues long. Germline CDR1 MGHDK, CDR2 SYGVNS.

V usage is TRBV6-5 and J usage is TRBJ2-5; a weak D match, TRBD2 (6 bases). The J call may be wrong; the DNA end is better matched by TRBJ2-7. The CDR3 is 12 amino acids. The germline gives CDR1 MNHEY, CDR2 SVGAGI. In DNA, the CDR3 is TGTGCCAGCCCGGGGAGGTCCTACGAGCAGTACTTC. Amino acid sequence: CASPGRSYEQYF.

The chain is built from TRBV5-8 and TRBJ1-2; D is ambiguous. CDR3 length equals 15 residues. Germline-derived CDR1 and CDR2 are SGHTS and YDEGEE. Deletions cut 2 bases from V and 8 bases from J, with 19 bases between. DNA for the CDR3: TGTGCCAGCAGCTTTCTAGAGGGAGGACTACGGGGCTACACCTTC. It specifies CASSFLEGGLRGYTF.

V is TRBV9 and J is TRBJ1-1, with D unclear. This CDR3 contains 13 residues. CDR1 is SGDLS and CDR2 is YYNGEE in the germline V gene. Trimming removed 3 bases from V and 3 bases from J, with 9 bases in between. CDR3 bases: TGTGCCAGCAGCGGTACAGATTACACTGAAGCTTTCTTT. Its translation is CASSGTDYTEAFF.